This T cell receptor beta chain was captured in a study of OX40 agonist ivuxolimab in advanced cancers. Overall study: An agonistic human IgG2 monoclonal antibody against OX40 (CD134) was given. Patients received intravenous ivuxolimab every 2 weeks at 0.01 to 10 mg/kg. Study findings and constraints: Expanded clones were, on average, more numerous among CD8+ T cells than CD4+. Within 6 weeks, CD4+ and CD8+ blood T cells expanded clonally at 0.1 to 3.0 mg/kg.

Profiled with immunoSEQ multiplex PCR; TCRdb holds only in-frame clones, not every one. Of just under 35,000 clones in the sample, 92% were seen once. This CDR3 region has 16 residues. Germline loops: CDR1 LNHDA, CDR2 SQIVND (reference sequence). Trimming cost V 7 bases and J 1 base; bases outside gene matches: 8. With regard to this clone: What it binds is not known.

This sequence joins TRBV19 and TRBJ1-3; 9 nucleotides match TRBD1. The sequencing here drew on CD4+ or CD8+ T cells sorted from blood, taken in a trial of the OX40 agonist ivuxolimab. The receptor's source is an adult with an advanced solid tumor such as melanoma, head and neck, liver or kidney cancer. CDR3 sequence: CASTDRGSPSGNTIYF. CDR3 coding DNA: TGTGCCAGTACCGACAGGGGGTCACCGTCTGGAAACACCATATATTTT. Using reference TRBV19 and TRBJ1-3 for the parts outside the CDR3, the full variable domain is DGGITQSPKYLFRKEGQNVTLSCEQNLNHDAMYWYRQDPGQGLRLIYYSQIVNDFQKGDIAEGYSVSREKKESFPLTVTSAQKNPTAFYLCASTDRGSPSGNTIYFGEGSWLTVV.